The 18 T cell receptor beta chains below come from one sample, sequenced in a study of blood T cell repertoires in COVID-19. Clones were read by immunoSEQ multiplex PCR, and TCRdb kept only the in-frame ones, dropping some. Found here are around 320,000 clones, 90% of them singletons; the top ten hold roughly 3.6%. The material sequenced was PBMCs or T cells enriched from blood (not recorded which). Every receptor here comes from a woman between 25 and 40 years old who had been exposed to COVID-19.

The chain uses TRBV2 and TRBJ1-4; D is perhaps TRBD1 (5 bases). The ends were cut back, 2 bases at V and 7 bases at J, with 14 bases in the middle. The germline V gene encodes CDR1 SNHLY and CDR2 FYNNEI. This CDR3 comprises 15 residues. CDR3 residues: CASSELEQDREKLFF. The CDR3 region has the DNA TGTGCCAGCAGTGAATTGGAACAGGATCGTGAAAAACTGTTTTTT.

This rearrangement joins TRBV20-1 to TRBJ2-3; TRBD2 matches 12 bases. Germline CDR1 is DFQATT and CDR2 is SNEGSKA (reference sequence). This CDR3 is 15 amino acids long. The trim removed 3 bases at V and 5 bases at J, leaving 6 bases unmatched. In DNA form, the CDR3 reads TGCAGTGCTAGTTCTAGCGGGGGGGCGCGAGATACGCAGTATTTT. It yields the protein CSASSSGGARDTQYF.

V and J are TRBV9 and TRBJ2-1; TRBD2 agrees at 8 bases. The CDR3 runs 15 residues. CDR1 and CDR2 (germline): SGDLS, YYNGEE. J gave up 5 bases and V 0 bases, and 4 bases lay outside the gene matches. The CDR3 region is CASSVGLARNNEQFF. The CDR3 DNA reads TGTGCCAGCAGCGTAGGACTAGCGAGGAACAATGAGCAGTTCTTC.

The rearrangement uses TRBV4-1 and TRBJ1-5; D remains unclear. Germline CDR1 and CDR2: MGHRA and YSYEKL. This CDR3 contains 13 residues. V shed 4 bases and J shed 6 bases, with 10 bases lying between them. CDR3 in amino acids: CASSPVAFQPQHF. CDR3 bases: TGCGCCAGCAGCCCGGTCGCCTTTCAGCCCCAGCATTTT.

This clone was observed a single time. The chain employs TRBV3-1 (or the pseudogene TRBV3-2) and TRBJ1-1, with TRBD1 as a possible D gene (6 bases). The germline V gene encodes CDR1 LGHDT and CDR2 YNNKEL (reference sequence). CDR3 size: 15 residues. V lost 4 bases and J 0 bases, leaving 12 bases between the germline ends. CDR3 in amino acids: CASSLRDMMNTEAFF. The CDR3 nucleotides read TGTGCCAGCAGCCTACGGGACATGATGAACACTGAAGCTTTCTTT.

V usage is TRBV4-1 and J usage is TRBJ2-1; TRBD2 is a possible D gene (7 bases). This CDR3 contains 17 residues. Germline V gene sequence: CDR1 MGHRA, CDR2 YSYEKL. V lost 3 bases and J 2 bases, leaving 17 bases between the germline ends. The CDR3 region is CASSHPARGAAYNEQFF. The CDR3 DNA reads TGCGCCAGCAGCCACCCCGCACGGGGGGCCGCCTACAATGAGCAGTTCTTC.

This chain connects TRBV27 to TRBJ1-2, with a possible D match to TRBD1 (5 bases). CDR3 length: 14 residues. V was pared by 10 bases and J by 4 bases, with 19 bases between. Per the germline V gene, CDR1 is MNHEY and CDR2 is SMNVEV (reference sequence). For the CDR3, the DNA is TGTGCCATGCCCGCAGGGCACTTCGTCTATGGCTACACCTTC. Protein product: CAMPAGHFVYGYTF.

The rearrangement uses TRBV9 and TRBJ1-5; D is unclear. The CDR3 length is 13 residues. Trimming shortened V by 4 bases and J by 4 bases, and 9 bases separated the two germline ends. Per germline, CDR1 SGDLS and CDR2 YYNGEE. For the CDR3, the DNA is TGTGCCAGCAGCTTTAACGGGAATCAGCCCCAGCATTTT. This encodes CASSFNGNQPQHF.

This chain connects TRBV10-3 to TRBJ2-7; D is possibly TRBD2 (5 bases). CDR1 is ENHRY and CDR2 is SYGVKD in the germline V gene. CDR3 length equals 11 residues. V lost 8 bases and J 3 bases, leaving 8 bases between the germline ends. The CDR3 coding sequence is TGTGCCATCGGGGAGCACTACGAGCAGTACTTC. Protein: CAIGEHYEQYF.

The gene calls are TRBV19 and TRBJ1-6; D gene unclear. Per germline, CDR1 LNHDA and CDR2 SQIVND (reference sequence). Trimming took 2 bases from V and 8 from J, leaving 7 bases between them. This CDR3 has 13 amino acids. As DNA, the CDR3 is TGTGCCAGTAGTATAAGGGAGTATTCACCCCTCCACTTT. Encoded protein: CASSIREYSPLHF.

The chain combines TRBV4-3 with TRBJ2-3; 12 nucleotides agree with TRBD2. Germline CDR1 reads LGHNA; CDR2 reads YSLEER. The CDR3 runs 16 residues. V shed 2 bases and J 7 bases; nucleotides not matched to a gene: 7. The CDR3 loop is CASSQNLAGGPYTQYF. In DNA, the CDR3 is TGCGCCAGCAGCCAAAACCTAGCGGGGGGGCCATATACGCAGTATTTT.

DNA of the CDR3: TGTGCCAGCAGCGATACGGTGAACACTGAAGCTTTCTTT. Its protein product is CASSDTVNTEAFF. This chain joins TRBV7-9 and TRBJ1-1, with D uncertain. From germline, CDR1 is SEHNR and CDR2 FQNEAQ (reference sequence). The CDR3 spans 13 residues. V was trimmed by 5 bases and J by 0 bases, leaving 7 bases between them.

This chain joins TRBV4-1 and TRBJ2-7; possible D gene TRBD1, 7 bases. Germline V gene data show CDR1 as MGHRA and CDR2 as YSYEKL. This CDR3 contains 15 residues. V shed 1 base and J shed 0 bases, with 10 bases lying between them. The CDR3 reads CASSQAGGTSYEQYF. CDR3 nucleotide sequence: TGCGCCAGCAGCCAAGCAGGGGGGACCTCCTACGAGCAGTACTTC.

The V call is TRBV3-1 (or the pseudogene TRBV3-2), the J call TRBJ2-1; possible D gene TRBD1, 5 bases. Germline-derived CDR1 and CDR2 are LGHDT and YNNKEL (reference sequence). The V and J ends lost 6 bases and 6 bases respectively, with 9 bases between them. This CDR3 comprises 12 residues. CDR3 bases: TGTGCCAGCAGGTCAGGGCCCAATGAGCAGTTCTTC. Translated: CASRSGPNEQFF.

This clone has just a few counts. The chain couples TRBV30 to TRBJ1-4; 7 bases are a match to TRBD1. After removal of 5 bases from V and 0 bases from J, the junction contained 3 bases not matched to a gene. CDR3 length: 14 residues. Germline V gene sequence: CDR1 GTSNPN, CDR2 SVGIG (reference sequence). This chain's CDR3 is CAWDRDATNEKLFF. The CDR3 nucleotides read TGTGCCTGGGACAGGGACGCAACTAATGAAAAACTGTTTTTT.

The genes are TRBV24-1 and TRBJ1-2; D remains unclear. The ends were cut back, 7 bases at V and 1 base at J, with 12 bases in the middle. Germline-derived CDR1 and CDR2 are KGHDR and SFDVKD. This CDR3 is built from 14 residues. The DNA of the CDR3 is TGTGCCACCAGCTCGGCAGGACTTAACTATGGCTACACCTTC. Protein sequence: CATSSAGLNYGYTF.

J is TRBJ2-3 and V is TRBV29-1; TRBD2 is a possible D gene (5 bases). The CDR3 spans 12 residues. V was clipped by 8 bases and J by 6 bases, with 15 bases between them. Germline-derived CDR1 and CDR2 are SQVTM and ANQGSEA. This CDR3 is CSTGRGRDTQYF. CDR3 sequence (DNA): TGCAGCACCGGTCGGGGTCGGGATACGCAGTATTTT.

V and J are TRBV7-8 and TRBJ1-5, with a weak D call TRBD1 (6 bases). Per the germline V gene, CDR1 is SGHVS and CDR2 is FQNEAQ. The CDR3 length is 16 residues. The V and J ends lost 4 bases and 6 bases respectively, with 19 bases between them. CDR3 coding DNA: TGTGCCAGCAGCTCTACCCGGACAGTAGTGGCTCAGCCCCAGCATTTT. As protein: CASSSTRTVVAQPQHF.